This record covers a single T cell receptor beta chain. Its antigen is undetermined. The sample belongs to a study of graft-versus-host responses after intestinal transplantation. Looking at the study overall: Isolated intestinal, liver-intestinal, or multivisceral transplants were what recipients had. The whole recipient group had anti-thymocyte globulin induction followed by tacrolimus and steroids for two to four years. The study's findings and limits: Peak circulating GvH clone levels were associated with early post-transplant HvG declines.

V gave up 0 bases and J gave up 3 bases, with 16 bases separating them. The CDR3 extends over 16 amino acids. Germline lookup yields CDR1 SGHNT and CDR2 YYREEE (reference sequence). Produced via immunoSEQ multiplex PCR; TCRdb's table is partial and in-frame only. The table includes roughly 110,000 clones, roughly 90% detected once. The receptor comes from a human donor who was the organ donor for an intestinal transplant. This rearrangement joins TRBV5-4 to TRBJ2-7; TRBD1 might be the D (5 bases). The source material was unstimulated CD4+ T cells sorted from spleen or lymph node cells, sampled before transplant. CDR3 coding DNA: TGTGCCAGCAGCTTGGGGACAAACAAGCTTCTCTACGAGCAGTACTTC. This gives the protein CASSLGTNKLLYEQYF.